These 24 T cell receptor beta chains came from one sample sequenced in a study of blood T cell repertoires in COVID-19. The data were produced by immunoSEQ multiplex PCR, yet TCRdb's version contains in-frame clones alone and is incomplete. The sample shows some 21,000 clones, 80% of them seen only once. The sequenced sample consisted of peripheral blood. These receptors all stem from a man between 60 and 75 years old with active COVID-19.

V and J are TRBV7-2 and TRBJ2-5; 7 positions match TRBD1. CDR3 length: 14 residues. The germline V gene encodes CDR1 SGHTA and CDR2 FQGNSA. After removal of 2 bases from V and 2 bases from J, the junction contained 2 bases not matched to a gene. The CDR3 nucleotides are TGTGCCAGCAGCTTATTCAGGGGGCAAGAGACCCAGTACTTC. Translating gives CASSLFRGQETQYF.

The V gene is TRBV30, the J gene TRBJ1-3; D is unresolved. Trimming pared 5 bases from V and 1 base from J, leaving 9 bases between. This CDR3 comprises 13 residues. CDR1 and CDR2 from the germline V gene are GTSNPN and SVGIG (reference sequence). The CDR3 sequence: CAWAPGSGNTIYF. The CDR3 DNA is TGTGCCTGGGCCCCCGGGTCTGGAAACACCATATATTTT. The entire variable domain, with the rest obtained from reference TRBV30 and TRBJ1-3, is as follows: SQTIHQWPATLVQPVGSPLSLECTVEGTSNPNLYWYRQAAGRGLQLLFYSVGIGQISSEVPQNLSASRPQDRQFILSSKKLLLSDSGFYLCAWAPGSGNTIYFGEGSWLTVV.

The rearrangement uses TRBV5-6 and TRBJ1-2; 10 bases are a match to TRBD1. Germline V lookup: CDR1 SGHDT, CDR2 YYEEEE. The CDR3 sequence is 16 residues long. The trim removed 0 bases at V and 6 bases at J, leaving 8 bases unmatched. CDR3 in DNA: TGTGCCAGCAGCTTGGCCGTGAGACAGGGGGCGAATGGCTACACCTTC. Its translation: CASSLAVRQGANGYTF.

V is TRBV13 and J is TRBJ1-2, with a possible D match to TRBD1 (5 bases). Trimming pared 5 bases from V and 3 bases from J, leaving 19 bases between. Germline V gene lookup returns CDR1 PRHDT and CDR2 FYEKMQ (reference sequence). The CDR3 covers 16 residues. Here the CDR3 reads CASSLRQQPGDYGYTF. Written as DNA, the CDR3 is TGTGCCAGCAGCCTCCGTCAACAACCGGGGGACTATGGCTACACCTTC. Supplemented by reference TRBV13 and TRBJ1-2, the full variable domain reads AAGVIQSPRHLIKEKRETATLKCYPIPRHDTVYWYQQGPGQDPQFLISFYEKMQSDKGSIPDRFSAQQFSDYHSELNMSSLELGDSALYFCASSLRQQPGDYGYTFGSGTRLTVV.

The chain carries TRBV29-1 and TRBJ2-3, with a tentative D call TRBD1 (5 bases). CDR1 is SQVTM and CDR2 is ANQGSEA in the germline V gene. The CDR3 is 12 residues long. V lost 4 bases to trimming and J lost 4 bases, with 9 bases between them. Here the CDR3 DNA reads TGCAGCGTTGGACAGTACGCAGATACGCAGTATTTT. Amino acid sequence: CSVGQYADTQYF.

The CDR3 sequence is CASSVAGGPPYEQYF. CDR3 DNA: TGTGCCAGCAGTGTAGCGGGAGGGCCTCCCTACGAGCAGTACTTC. J is TRBJ2-7 and V is TRBV28, with 11 bases lining up with TRBD2. Germline V CDR1 and CDR2: MDHEN, SYDVKM. CDR3 length equals 15 residues. V gave up 5 bases and J gave up 2 bases; unmatched junction bases: 5.

The chain is built from TRBV7-9 and TRBJ2-1, with 8 bases identical to TRBD2. This CDR3 comprises 13 residues. Per the germline V gene, CDR1 is SEHNR and CDR2 is FQNEAQ (reference sequence). Losses at the gene ends were 8 bases for V and 5 bases for J; bases not matched to a gene: 5. The CDR3 sequence is CASRGGRNNEQFF. The CDR3 coding sequence is TGTGCCAGCCGGGGCGGGAGGAACAATGAGCAGTTCTTC.

The chain's CDR3 is CASSLEGLAGKYEQYF. The CDR3 nucleotides read TGTGCCAGCAGCTTAGAGGGACTAGCGGGAAAGTACGAGCAGTACTTC. This chain uses TRBV7-6 with TRBJ2-7; TRBD2 agrees at 13 bases. The CDR3 runs to 16 residues. CDR1 and CDR2 (germline): SGHVS, FNYEAQ. With 1 base clipped from V and 4 bases from J, the junction kept 4 bases outside the gene matches.

There are a few counts of this clone. The chain employs TRBV4-1 and TRBJ2-1; 7 bases are a match to TRBD1. The junction had 7 bases not matched to a gene; V was cut back by 5 bases and J by 3 bases. The CDR3 is 15 amino acids. Germline V gene sequence: CDR1 MGHRA, CDR2 YSYEKL. CDR3 in amino acids: CASSSRQGVYNEQFF. CDR3 coding DNA: TGCGCCAGCAGCAGCCGACAGGGTGTCTACAATGAGCAGTTCTTC.

This clone came up a few times. The rearrangement links TRBV5-6 to TRBJ1-2, with a tentative D call TRBD1 (5 bases). Trimming left V 4 bases short and J 4 bases short, with 11 bases between. The CDR3 is 13 residues long. The germline CDR1 and CDR2 sequences are SGHDT and YYEEEE. The CDR3 protein is CASSKRGGYGYTF. For the CDR3, the DNA is TGTGCCAGCAGCAAAAGGGGCGGCTATGGCTACACCTTC. Drawing the rest from reference TRBV5-6 and TRBJ1-2, the complete variable domain is DAGVTQSPTHLIKTRGQQVTLRCSPKSGHDTVSWYQQALGQGPQFIFQYYEEEERQRGNFPDRFSGHQFPNYSSELNVNALLLGDSALYLCASSKRGGYGYTFGSGTRLTVV.

This clone was observed once. The V gene is TRBV10-3, the J gene TRBJ2-3; D is possibly TRBD1 (6 bases). The CDR3 loop spans 15 amino acids. Germline loops: CDR1 ENHRY, CDR2 SYGVKD. The V and J ends lost 0 bases and 4 bases respectively, with 11 bases between them. CDR3 DNA: TGTGCCATCAGTGAGTCCCAGGGGTTAGCAGATACGCAGTATTTT. This translates into CAISESQGLADTQYF.

The V and J genes are TRBV11-3 and TRBJ2-1, with 10 bases that match TRBD2. Germline V gene lookup returns CDR1 SGHNT and CDR2 YENEEA. Losses at the gene ends were 2 bases for V and 9 bases for J; bases not matched to a gene: 7. The CDR3 extends over 15 amino acids. CDR3 loop: CASSLLAGVGSEQFF. The CDR3 DNA sequence: TGTGCCAGCAGCTTACTAGCGGGAGTAGGAAGTGAGCAGTTCTTC.

The chain combines TRBV4-2 with TRBJ2-7; TRBD1 is a possible D gene (6 bases). Germline V gene sequence: CDR1 LGHNA, CDR2 YNFKEQ. This CDR3 has 14 residues. V gave up 4 bases and J gave up 6 bases, with 16 bases separating them. CDR3 DNA sequence: TGTGCCAGCAGCCGCAGCAGGGACACCCTCGAGCAGTACTTC. Encoded protein: CASSRSRDTLEQYF.

This chain links TRBV12-3 or TRBV12-4 with TRBJ1-1; TRBD1 matches at 8 bases. V was pared by 6 bases and J by 6 bases, with 6 bases of the junction left unmatched. This CDR3 has 13 residues. This chain's CDR3 is CASRWGQAPEAFF. DNA for the CDR3: TGTGCCAGCAGATGGGGACAGGCCCCTGAAGCTTTCTTT.

The J gene is TRBJ1-4, the V gene TRBV2, with D tentatively TRBD1 (6 bases). This CDR3 has 14 amino acids. Trimming left V 8 bases short and J 4 bases short, with 14 bases between. The V gene's germline CDR1 is SNHLY and CDR2 FYNNEI. The CDR3 coding sequence is TGTGCCAGCGGATTGGGACAACTTAATGAAAAACTGTTTTTT. It is translated as CASGLGQLNEKLFF.

The chain has TRBV5-1 and TRBJ2-3; possibly TRBD2 for D (5 bases). Deletions cut 2 bases from V and 9 bases from J, with 10 bases between. Germline CDR1 SGHRS, CDR2 YFSETQ. This CDR3 has 12 amino acids. The CDR3 is CASSFLQRTQYF. CDR3 sequence (DNA): TGCGCCAGCAGCTTTCTTCAGCGGACGCAGTATTTT.

The chain carries TRBV23-1 and TRBJ1-5; 9 nucleotides align to TRBD1. TRBV23-1 falls under the ORF class, with uncertain function. The CDR3 covers 16 residues. V dropped 7 bases and J dropped 4; count of bases not matched to a gene: 11. CDR3 sequence: CASNVNRDRENQPQHF. The CDR3 DNA reads as TGCGCCAGCAACGTTAACCGGGACAGGGAGAATCAGCCCCAGCATTTT.

The CDR3 here is CASSADRGGLFTGNEQFF. The CDR3 nucleotides read TGTGCCAGCAGTGCCGACAGGGGTGGTCTCTTCACCGGGAATGAGCAGTTCTTC. The rearrangement uses TRBV9 and TRBJ2-1, with 8 nucleotides matching TRBD1. Germline CDR1 is SGDLS and CDR2 is YYNGEE. The V segment lost 5 bases and the J segment 7 bases; nucleotides outside the gene matches: 20. The CDR3 covers 18 residues.

The CDR3 nucleotides are TGTGCCAGCAGCACCAGCGGGAGGGCCAAAATTGGGGAGCTGTTTTTT. Translation: CASSTSGRAKIGELFF. V gene TRBV7-2 combines with J gene TRBJ2-2; TRBD2 matches at 10 bases. Germline loops: CDR1 SGHTA, CDR2 FQGNSA. This CDR3 comprises 16 residues. V was clipped by 5 bases and J by 8 bases; unmatched bases: 11.

The rearrangement uses TRBV9 and TRBJ2-1, with 7 bases that match TRBD2. This CDR3 has 13 amino acids. Unmatched junction bases numbered 6, after V lost 4 bases and J lost 8 bases. Germline CDR1 is SGDLS and CDR2 is YYNGEE. This CDR3 is CASSLRTSHEQFF. DNA of the CDR3: TGTGCCAGCAGCTTACGGACTAGTCATGAGCAGTTCTTC.

V and J are TRBV21-1 and TRBJ1-2. TRBV21-1 is a pseudogene locus. CDR3 length: 10 amino acids. This CDR3 is CASSTKGYTF. CDR3 DNA: TGTGCCAGCAGCACTAAAGGCTACACCTTC.

On this clone: The junction departs from germline at one end; a sequencing error may be responsible. The rearrangement links TRBV7-7 to TRBJ2-1; 14 bases fit TRBD2. The germline gives CDR1 SSHAT, CDR2 FNYEAQ (reference sequence). CDR3 length equals 16 residues. The chain's CDR3 is CASSLGGLAGADEQFF. The CDR3 bases are TGTGCTAGCAGCTTAGGGGGACTAGCGGGAGCCGATGAGCAGTTCTTC.

This clone was recorded a few times. J is TRBJ2-5 and V is TRBV19, with 7 bases that match TRBD1. Germline V gene sequence: CDR1 LNHDA, CDR2 SQIVND (reference sequence). The length of the CDR3 is 16 residues. J was trimmed by 2 bases and V by 6 bases; bases with no gene match: 12. This CDR3 reads CASRRTRQGPQETQYF. The CDR3 DNA sequence: TGTGCCAGTAGGCGGACGCGACAGGGACCACAAGAGACCCAGTACTTC.

The rearrangement joins TRBV19 to TRBJ2-3, with D tentatively TRBD2 (6 bases). V was pared by 4 bases and J by 2 bases, with 16 bases between. Germline V CDR1 and CDR2: LNHDA, SQIVND (reference sequence). The CDR3 is made up of 16 amino acids. This CDR3 reads CASSTQTSWTTDTQYF. In DNA, the CDR3 is TGTGCCAGTAGTACACAGACTAGTTGGACCACAGATACGCAGTATTTT. The full variable domain, in which reference TRBV19 and TRBJ2-3 provide the parts outside the CDR3, is DGGITQSPKYLFRKEGQNVTLSCEQNLNHDAMYWYRQDPGQGLRLIYYSQIVNDFQKGDIAEGYSVSREKKESFPLTVTSAQKNPTAFYLCASSTQTSWTTDTQYFGPGTRLTVL.